These T cell receptor beta chains were read from a single sample in a study of T cells in Graves' hyperthyroidism and ophthalmopathy. TCRdb re-analysed the multiplex PCR reads in MiXCR, keeping a single row per CDR3 protein. The table shows hundreds of thousands of distinct CDR3 sequences, with roughly 15% occurring only once. Input material: blood. Receptor source: a woman aged 55-75 years with Graves' ophthalmopathy. CDR3s include the opening cysteine and the closing phenylalanine or tryptophan. D genes are given only for firm matches. Size tells how often a clone was seen (once, few, many) or the class of an expanded clone, and some rows leave it out.

abundance: NA; j_gene: TRBJ2-3; d_gene: NA; v_gene: TRBV7-9; CDR3aa: CASSITPELRYTQYF; CDR3nt: TGTGCCAGCAGCATAACTCCGGAGCTTCGATATACGCAGTATTTT
abundance: many; j_gene: TRBJ2-2; d_gene: NA; v_gene: TRBV3-1; CDR3aa: CASSQDQVAGELFF; CDR3nt: TGTGCCAGCAGCCAAGATCAAGTGGCCGGGGAGCTGTTTTTT
abundance: many; j_gene: TRBJ1-2; d_gene: NA; v_gene: TRBV27; CDR3aa: CASYWEGGYTF; CDR3nt: TGTGCCAGCTACTGGGAGGGTGGCTACACCTTC
abundance: many; j_gene: TRBJ2-7; d_gene: TRBD2; v_gene: TRBV7-9; CDR3aa: CASSVPGLGDYEQYF; CDR3nt: TGTGCCAGCAGCGTCCCGGGACTAGGAGACTACGAGCAGTACTTC
abundance: few; j_gene: TRBJ2-7; d_gene: TRBD1; v_gene: TRBV4-1; CDR3aa: CASSHLRQGPEQYF; CDR3nt: TGCGCCAGCAGCCATCTTAGACAGGGGCCGGAGCAGTACTTC
abundance: few; j_gene: TRBJ2-2; d_gene: TRBD2; v_gene: TRBV7-9; CDR3aa: CASSLTREVGELFF; CDR3nt: TGTGCCAGCAGCTTAACCCGGGAGGTCGGGGAGCTGTTTTTT
abundance: many; j_gene: TRBJ2-7; d_gene: TRBD2; v_gene: TRBV5-1; CDR3aa: CASSFPGRGEQYF; CDR3nt: TGCGCCAGCAGCTTCCCAGGGAGGGGCGAGCAGTACTTC
abundance: many; j_gene: TRBJ2-7; d_gene: TRBD1; v_gene: TRBV20-1; CDR3aa: CSARQGALREQYF; CDR3nt: TGCAGTGCTAGACAGGGGGCGCTCCGCGAGCAGTACTTC
abundance: many; j_gene: TRBJ1-2; d_gene: TRBD1; v_gene: TRBV7-3; CDR3aa: CASSSGTGDGYTF; CDR3nt: TGTGCCAGCAGCTCCGGGACAGGGGATGGCTACACCTTC
abundance: many; j_gene: TRBJ1-2; d_gene: NA; v_gene: TRBV10-3; CDR3aa: CAISEAGAANYGYTF; CDR3nt: TGTGCCATCAGTGAGGCCGGGGCCGCTAACTATGGCTACACCTTC
abundance: many; j_gene: TRBJ2-1; d_gene: NA; v_gene: TRBV7-3; CDR3aa: CASSVTESSYNEQFF; CDR3nt: TGTGCCAGCAGCGTGACGGAAAGCTCCTACAATGAGCAGTTCTTC
abundance: many; j_gene: TRBJ2-3; d_gene: TRBD1; v_gene: TRBV20-1; CDR3aa: CSASSGTGRDTQYF; CDR3nt: TGCAGTGCTAGTTCCGGGACAGGGCGAGATACGCAGTATTTT